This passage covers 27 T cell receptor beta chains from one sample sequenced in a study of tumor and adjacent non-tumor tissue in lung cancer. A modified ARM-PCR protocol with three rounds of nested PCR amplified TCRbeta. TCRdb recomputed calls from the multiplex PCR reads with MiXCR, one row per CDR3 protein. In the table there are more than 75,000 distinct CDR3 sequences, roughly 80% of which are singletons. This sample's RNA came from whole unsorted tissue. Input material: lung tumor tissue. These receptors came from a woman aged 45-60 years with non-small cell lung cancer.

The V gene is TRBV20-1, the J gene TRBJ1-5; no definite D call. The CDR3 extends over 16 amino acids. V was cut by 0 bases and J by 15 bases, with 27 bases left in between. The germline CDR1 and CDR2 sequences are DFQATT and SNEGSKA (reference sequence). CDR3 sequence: CSAREVSGHSNQPRHF. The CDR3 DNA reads TGCAGTGCTAGAGAAGTCTCCGGCCATAGCAATCAGCCACGGCATTTT.

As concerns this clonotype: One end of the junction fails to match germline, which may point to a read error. DNA for the CDR3: TGTGCCAGCATCCCTCGTAGGAGAAGCTATAGCTACACTTTC. Protein: CASIPRRRSYSYTF. The chain uses TRBV12-3 or TRBV12-4 and TRBJ1-2; D uncertain. The length of the CDR3 is 14 residues.

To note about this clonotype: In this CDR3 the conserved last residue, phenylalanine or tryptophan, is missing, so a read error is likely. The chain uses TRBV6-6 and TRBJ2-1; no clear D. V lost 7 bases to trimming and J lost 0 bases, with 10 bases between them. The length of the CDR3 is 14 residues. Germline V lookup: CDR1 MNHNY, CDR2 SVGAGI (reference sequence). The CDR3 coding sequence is TGTGCCAGCAATATGGTGAGCTCCTACAATGAGCAGTTCTTA. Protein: CASNMVSSYNEQFL.

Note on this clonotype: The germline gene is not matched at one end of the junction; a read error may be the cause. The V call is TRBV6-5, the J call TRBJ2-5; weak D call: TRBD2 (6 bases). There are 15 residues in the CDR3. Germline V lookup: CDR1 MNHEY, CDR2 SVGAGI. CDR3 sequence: CASSYGLTPGETRYF. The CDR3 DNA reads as TGCGCCAGCAGTTATGGCCTCACCCCGGGAGAGACTCGGTACTTC.

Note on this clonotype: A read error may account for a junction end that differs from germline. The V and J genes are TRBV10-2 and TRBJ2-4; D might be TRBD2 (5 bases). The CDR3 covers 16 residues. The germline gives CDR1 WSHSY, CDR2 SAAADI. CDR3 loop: CASSETAVLAKDIQYF. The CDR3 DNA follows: TGCGCCAGCAGTGAGACGGCCGTGCTAGCCAAAGACATTCAGTATTTC.

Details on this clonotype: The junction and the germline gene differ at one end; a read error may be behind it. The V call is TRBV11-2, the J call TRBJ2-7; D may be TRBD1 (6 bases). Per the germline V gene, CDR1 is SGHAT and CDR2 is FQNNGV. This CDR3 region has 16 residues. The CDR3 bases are TGTGACAGCAGTTTAGGGTCAGGGGCCGGCTCATACGAGCAGTACTTC. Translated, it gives CDSSLGSGAGSYEQYF.

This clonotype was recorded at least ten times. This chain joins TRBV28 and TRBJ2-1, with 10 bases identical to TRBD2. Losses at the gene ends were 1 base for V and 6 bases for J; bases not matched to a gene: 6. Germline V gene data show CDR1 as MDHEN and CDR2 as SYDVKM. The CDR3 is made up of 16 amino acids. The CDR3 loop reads CASSLSSAGGFNEQFF. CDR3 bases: TGTGCCAGCAGTTTATCCTCAGCGGGAGGGTTCAATGAGCAGTTCTTC.

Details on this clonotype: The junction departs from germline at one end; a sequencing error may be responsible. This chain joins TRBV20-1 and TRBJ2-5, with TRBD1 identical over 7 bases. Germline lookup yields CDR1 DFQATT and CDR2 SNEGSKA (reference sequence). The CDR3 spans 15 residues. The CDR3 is CTASNVRDSQGTQYF. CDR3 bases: TGCACTGCTAGCAACGTCCGGGACAGCCAAGGGACCCAGTACTTC.

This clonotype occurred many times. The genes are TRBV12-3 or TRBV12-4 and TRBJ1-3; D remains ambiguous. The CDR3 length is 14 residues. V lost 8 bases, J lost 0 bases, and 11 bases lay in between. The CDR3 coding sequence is TGTGCCAGCCCCTCGGGCAGCTCTGGAAACACCATATATTTT. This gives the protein CASPSGSSGNTIYF.

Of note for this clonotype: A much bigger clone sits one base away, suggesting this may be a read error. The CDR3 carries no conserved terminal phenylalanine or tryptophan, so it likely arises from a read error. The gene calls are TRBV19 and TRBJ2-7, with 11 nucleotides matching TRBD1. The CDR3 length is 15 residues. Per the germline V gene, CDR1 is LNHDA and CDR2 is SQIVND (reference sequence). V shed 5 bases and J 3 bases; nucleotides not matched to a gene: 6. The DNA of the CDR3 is TGTGCCAGTAGTCCCGGGACAGGGGGTTACTACGAGCAGTACTAC. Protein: CASSPGTGGYYEQYY.

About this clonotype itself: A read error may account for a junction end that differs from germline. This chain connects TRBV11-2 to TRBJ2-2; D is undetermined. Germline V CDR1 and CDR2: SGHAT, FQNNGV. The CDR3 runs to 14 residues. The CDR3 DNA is TGTGTCAGCAGTAAAAACTGGTACACCGGGGAGCTGTTTTTT. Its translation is CVSSKNWYTGELFF. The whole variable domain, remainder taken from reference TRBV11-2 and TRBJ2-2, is EAGVAQSPRYKIIEKRQSVAFWCNPISGHATLYWYQQILGQGPKLLIQFQNNGVVDDSQLPKDRFSAERLKGVDSTLKIQPAKLEDSAVYLCVSSKNWYTGELFFGEGSRLTVL.

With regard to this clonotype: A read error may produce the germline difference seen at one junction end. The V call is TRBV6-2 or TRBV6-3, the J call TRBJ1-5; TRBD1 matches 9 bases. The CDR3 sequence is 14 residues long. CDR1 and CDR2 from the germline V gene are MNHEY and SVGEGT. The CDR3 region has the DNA TGTACCAGCAGTACCGGGACAGGGAGGCAGCCCCAGCACTTT. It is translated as CTSSTGTGRQPQHF.

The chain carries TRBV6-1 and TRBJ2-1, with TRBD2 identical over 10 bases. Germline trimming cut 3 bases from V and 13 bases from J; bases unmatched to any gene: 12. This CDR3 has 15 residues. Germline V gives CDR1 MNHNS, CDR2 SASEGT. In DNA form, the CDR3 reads TGTGCCAGCAGTGATCGACTAGCGGGTACGATTATACAGTTCTTC. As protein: CASSDRLAGTIIQFF.

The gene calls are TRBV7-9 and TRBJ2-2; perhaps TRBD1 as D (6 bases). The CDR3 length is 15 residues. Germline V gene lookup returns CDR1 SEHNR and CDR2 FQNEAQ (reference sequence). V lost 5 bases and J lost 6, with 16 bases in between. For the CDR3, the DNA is TGTGCCAGCAGCCTACAGGGTCGAAACGCCGGGGAGCTGTTTTTT. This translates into CASSLQGRNAGELFF.

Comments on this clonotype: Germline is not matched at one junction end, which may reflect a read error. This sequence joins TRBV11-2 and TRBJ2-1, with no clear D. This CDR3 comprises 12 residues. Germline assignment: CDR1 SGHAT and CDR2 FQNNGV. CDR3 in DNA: TGTACCAGCAGTCCCTCCGGATATGAGCAGTGCTTC. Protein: CTSSPSGYEQCF.

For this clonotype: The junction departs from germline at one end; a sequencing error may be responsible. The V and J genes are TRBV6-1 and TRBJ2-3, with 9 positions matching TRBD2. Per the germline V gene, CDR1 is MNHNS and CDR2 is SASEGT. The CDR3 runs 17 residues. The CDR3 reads CASSDRCSGSSADTHYF. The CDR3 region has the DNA TGTGCCAGCAGTGACCGTTGTAGCGGGAGTTCTGCAGATACGCACTATTTT.

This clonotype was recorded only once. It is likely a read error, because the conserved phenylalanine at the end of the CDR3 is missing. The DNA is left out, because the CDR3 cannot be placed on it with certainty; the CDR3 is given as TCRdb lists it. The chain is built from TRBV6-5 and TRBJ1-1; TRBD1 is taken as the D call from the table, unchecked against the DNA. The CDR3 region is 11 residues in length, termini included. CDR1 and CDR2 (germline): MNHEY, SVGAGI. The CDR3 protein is CASSLRGAEAL.

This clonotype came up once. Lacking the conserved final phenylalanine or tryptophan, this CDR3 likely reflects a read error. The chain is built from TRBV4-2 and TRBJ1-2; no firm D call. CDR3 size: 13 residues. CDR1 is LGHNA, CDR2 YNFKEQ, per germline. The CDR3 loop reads CPSSQEGIGGYTL. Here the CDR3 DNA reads TGTCCCAGCAGCCAAGAGGGAATAGGTGGCTACACCTTA.

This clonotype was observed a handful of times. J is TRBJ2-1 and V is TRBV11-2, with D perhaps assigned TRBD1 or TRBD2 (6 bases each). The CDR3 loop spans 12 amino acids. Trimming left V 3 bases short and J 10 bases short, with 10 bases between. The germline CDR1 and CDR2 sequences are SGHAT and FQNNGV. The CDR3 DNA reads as TGTGCCAGCAGCTTGGAGGGGGGCGAGCAGTTCTTC. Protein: CASSLEGGEQFF.

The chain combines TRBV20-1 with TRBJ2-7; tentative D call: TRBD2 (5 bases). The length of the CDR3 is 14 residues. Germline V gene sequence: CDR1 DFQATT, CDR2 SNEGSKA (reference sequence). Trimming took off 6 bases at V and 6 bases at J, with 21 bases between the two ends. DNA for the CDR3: TGCAGTGCAGACTCAACCTGGACTGGGCGCGAGCAGTACTTC. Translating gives CSADSTWTGREQYF.

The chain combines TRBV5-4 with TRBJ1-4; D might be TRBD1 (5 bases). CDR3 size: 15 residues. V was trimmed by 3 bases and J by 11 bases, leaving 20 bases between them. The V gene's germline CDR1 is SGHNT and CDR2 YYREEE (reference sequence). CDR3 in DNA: TGTGCCAGCAGCTCAAACAGGAGGCTAGAAGATAAACTGTTTTTT. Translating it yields CASSSNRRLEDKLFF.

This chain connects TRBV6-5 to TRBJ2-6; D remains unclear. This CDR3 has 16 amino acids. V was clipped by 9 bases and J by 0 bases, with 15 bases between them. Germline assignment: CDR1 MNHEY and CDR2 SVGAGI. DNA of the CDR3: TGTGCCAGTAGGTATATAGGCTTCTCTGGGGCCAACGTCCTGACTTTC. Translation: CASRYIGFSGANVLTF.

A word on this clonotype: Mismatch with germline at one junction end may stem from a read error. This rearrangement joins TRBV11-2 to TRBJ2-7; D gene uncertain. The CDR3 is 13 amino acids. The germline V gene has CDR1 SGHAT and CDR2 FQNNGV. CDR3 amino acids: CASSLGNDGGQYF. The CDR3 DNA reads TGTGCCAGTAGCTTGGGAAATGACGGCGGGCAGTACTTC.

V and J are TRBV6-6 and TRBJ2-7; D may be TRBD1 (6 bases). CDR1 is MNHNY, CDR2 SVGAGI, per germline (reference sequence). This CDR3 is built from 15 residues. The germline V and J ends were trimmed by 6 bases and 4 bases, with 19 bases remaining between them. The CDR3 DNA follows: TGTGCCAGCAGCCAACCTGGACAGTGGGCTTACGAGCAGTACTTC. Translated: CASSQPGQWAYEQYF.

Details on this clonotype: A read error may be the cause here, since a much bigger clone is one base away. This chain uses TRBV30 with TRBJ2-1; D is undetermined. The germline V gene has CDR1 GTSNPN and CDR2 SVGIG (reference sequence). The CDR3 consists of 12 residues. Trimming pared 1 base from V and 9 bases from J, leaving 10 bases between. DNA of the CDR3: TGTGCCTGGAGTGGCTCATCAACTGAGCAGTTCTTC. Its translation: CAWSGSSTEQFF. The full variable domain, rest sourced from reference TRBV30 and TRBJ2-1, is SQTIHQWPATLVQPVGSPLSLECTVEGTSNPNLYWYRQAAGRGLQLLFYSVGIGQISSEVPQNLSASRPQDRQFILSSKKLLLSDSGFYLCAWSGSSTEQFFGPGTRLTVL.

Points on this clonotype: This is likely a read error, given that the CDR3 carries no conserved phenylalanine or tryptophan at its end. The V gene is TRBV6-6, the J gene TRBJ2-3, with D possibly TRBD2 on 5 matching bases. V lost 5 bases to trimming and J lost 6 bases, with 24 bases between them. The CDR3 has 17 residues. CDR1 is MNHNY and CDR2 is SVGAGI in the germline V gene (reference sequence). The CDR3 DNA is TGTGCCAGCAGTACACCCGGACTTCTAGAAATTCCGGATACGCAGTATCAT. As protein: CASSTPGLLEIPDTQYH.

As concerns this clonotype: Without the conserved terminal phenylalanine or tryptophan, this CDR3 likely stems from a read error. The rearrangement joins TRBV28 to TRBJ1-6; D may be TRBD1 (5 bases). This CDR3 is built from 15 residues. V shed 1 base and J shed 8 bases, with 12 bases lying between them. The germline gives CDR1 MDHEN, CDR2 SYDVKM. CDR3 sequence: CASSLLHGGDSPLHI. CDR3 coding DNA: TGTGCCAGCAGTTTATTACACGGGGGGGATTCACCCCTCCACATT.